This TCR beta chain came from a study of blood T cell repertoires in COVID-19. CDR3 size: 16 residues. CDR1 is MNHEY, CDR2 SMNVEV, per germline (reference sequence). Trimming at V came to 6 bases and at J to 0 bases, leaving 5 bases not matched to a gene. Here immunoSEQ multiplex PCR was the method, and the copy in TCRdb shows in-frame clones only, minus some. The sample carries about 120,000 clones, about 83% recorded once. The clonotype originates from a man aged 55 to 69 with acute or convalescent COVID-19. The chain employs TRBV27 and TRBJ2-7, with TRBD2 matching 13 bases. The sequencing input was peripheral blood. The CDR3 sequence is CASRGLAGPSSYEQYF. The CDR3 DNA sequence: TGTGCCAGCAGGGGACTAGCGGGGCCTAGCTCCTACGAGCAGTACTTC.